This T cell receptor beta chain was identified in a study of T cell responses to AZD1222 COVID-19 vaccine. Assay: immunoSEQ multiplex PCR; the TCRdb copy retains only in-frame clones and omits some. Here the sample spans roughly 120,000 clones, around 89% being singletons. V was pared by 0 bases and J by 4 bases, with 15 bases between. The CDR3 totals 16 residues. Germline CDR1 and CDR2: LGHNA and YSLEER. The receptor's source is an adult in good health. Sample: peripheral blood, taken on day 0 of AZD1222 vaccination. V is TRBV4-3 and J is TRBJ2-5, with D possibly TRBD2 on 7 matching bases. CDR3 coding DNA: TGCGCCAGCAGCCAAGATCTGGGGGGGGCTGGAGAGACCCAGTACTTC. Amino acids: CASSQDLGGAGETQYF.